This T cell receptor beta chain was sequenced during a study of T cells in Graves' hyperthyroidism and ophthalmopathy. The sample holds many counts of this clonotype. The germline gives CDR1 MDHEN, CDR2 SYDVKM. V was clipped by 5 bases and J by 7 bases; unmatched bases: 8. This CDR3 comprises 15 residues. Researchers took RNA transcripts and amplified the TCR beta CDR3 regions from them. In the first-round RT-PCR of the TCR CDR3, the HTBI primer set was used. TCRdb re-called the multiplex PCR reads with MiXCR, one entry per CDR3 protein. The sample has almost 600,000 distinct CDR3 sequences; 14% are singletons.

The source of this sequence is a woman in her twenties or thirties with Graves' hyperthyroidism that later progressed to Graves' ophthalmopathy. This chain connects TRBV28 to TRBJ1-6; 7 positions match TRBD1. Sequencing used blood. As DNA, the CDR3 is TGTGCCAGCAGTACGGCGGACAGGTCGAATTCACCCCTCCACTTT. Translated: CASSTADRSNSPLHF.